The 18 T cell receptor beta chains given below trace back to one sample, sequenced in a study of T cells expressing NK-cell markers (dated by TCRdb to about 2020). The library was generated by 5' RACE. Sequencing used an Illumina HiSeq 2000. Each CDR3 protein sequence appears as one entry after TCRdb reprocessed the reads, and no DNA is included. This specimen's table enumerates 300,000 to 450,000 distinct CDR3 sequences. In total, the top ten clones hold around 5.2% of the sample. The material sequenced was blood T cells: a sorted CD56 or NKG2C T cell subset, CD4+ or CD8+ T cells, or bulk PBMC T cells (not recorded which). These receptors were obtained from a man aged 18-70 years in good health.

V and J are TRBV5-1 and TRBJ2-1; the TCRdb D gene call, TRBD1, has no DNA to confirm it. The CDR3 has 16 amino acids. The germline V gene has CDR1 SGHRS and CDR2 YFSETQ. The CDR3 here is CASSLSGTGVINEQFF. The variable domain in full, with the rest retrieved from reference TRBV5-1 and TRBJ2-1, is KAGVTQTPRYLIKTRGQQVTLSCSPISGHRSVSWYQQTPGQGLQFLFEYFSETQRNKGNFPGRFSGRQFSNSRSEMNVSTLELGDSALYLCASSLSGTGVINEQFFGPGTRLTVL.

The chain uses TRBV5-1 and TRBJ1-5; lacking DNA, the TRBD1 call made by TCRdb goes unchecked. Germline V gene data show CDR1 as SGHRS and CDR2 as YFSETQ. This CDR3 contains 16 residues. The CDR3 reads CASSLGWTGQYQPQHF.

The chain recombines TRBV7-2 with TRBJ2-5; TCRdb selects TRBD2, and the lack of DNA leaves this call unchecked. The CDR3 runs 17 residues. Germline lookup yields CDR1 SGHTA and CDR2 FQGNSA. The CDR3 sequence: CASSLLPPGGALETQYF.

This chain links TRBV24-1 with TRBJ2-3; TCRdb's D gene call, TRBD2, goes unchecked for lack of DNA. This CDR3 has 16 amino acids. Germline CDR1 KGHDR, CDR2 SFDVKD. CDR3 region: CATSDLGLREVDTQYF.

The V gene is TRBV6-1, the J gene TRBJ1-1. The CDR3 totals 15 residues. Germline CDR1 MNHNS, CDR2 SASEGT. CDR3 sequence: CASSEGGGLPTEAFF.

The chain joins TRBV20-1 to TRBJ1-4. CDR3 length: 13 residues. From germline, CDR1 is DFQATT and CDR2 SNEGSKA (reference sequence). CDR3 protein: CSAPRPTNEKLFF.

V is TRBV7-2 and J is TRBJ2-7; TCRdb names TRBD1, which stays unverified in the absence of DNA. Germline V gene data show CDR1 as SGHTA and CDR2 as FQGNSA. There are 16 residues in the CDR3. CDR3 sequence: CASSLEDRVFRYEQYF.

The chain links TRBV3-1 to TRBJ1-6. CDR1 is LGHDT and CDR2 is YNNKEL in the germline V gene (reference sequence). This CDR3 contains 14 residues. The CDR3 protein is CASSGTLQNSPLHF.

The gene calls are TRBV28 and TRBJ2-7; TCRdb returns TRBD2, unconfirmable since there is no DNA. This CDR3 has 16 amino acids. Germline-derived CDR1 and CDR2 are MDHEN and SYDVKM. The CDR3 protein is CASSLTSGALPYEQYF.

This rearrangement joins TRBV6-2 or TRBV6-3 to TRBJ2-5; checking the TCRdb D call of TRBD1 is not possible without DNA. Germline loops: CDR1 MNHEY, CDR2 SVGEGT. This CDR3 is built from 13 residues. CDR3 region: CASSYGGARDQYF.

The rearrangement joins TRBV6-1 to TRBJ1-1. This CDR3 has 15 residues. Germline CDR1 MNHNS, CDR2 SASEGT. The CDR3 region is CASSEAILGGWRAFF.

The J gene is TRBJ2-1, the V gene TRBV18; TCRdb indicates TRBD2, and absent DNA this call remains unverified. This CDR3 has 16 amino acids. The germline CDR1 and CDR2 sequences are KGHSH and LQKENI. CDR3 sequence: CASSAGGKGSYNEQFF.

The chain carries TRBV4-2 and TRBJ2-1; TCRdb indicates TRBD1, and absent DNA this call remains unverified. This CDR3 has 13 amino acids. In germline, CDR1 is LGHNA, CDR2 YNFKEQ. The CDR3 here is CASSPLFGAQQFF.

The J gene is TRBJ2-7, the V gene TRBV6-5. The CDR3 loop spans 16 amino acids. CDR1 is MNHEY and CDR2 is SVGAGI in the germline V gene. Here the CDR3 reads CASSLFGSQQNYEQYF.

This sequence joins TRBV7-2 and TRBJ2-3; TCRdb picks TRBD2, but there is no DNA to check that call. The CDR3 consists of 14 residues. Germline CDR1 is SGHTA and CDR2 is FQGNSA. The CDR3 loop is CASSLGPLAGTQYF.

The chain combines TRBV5-1 with TRBJ1-1; TCRdb's assignment of TRBD1 cannot be checked, as there is no DNA. CDR1 SGHRS and CDR2 YFSETQ come from the germline V gene. The CDR3 runs 13 residues. The CDR3 sequence: CATRQGANTEAFF.

The chain has TRBV2 and TRBJ2-1; the D call from TCRdb, TRBD1, cannot be confirmed without DNA. The CDR3 is 14 amino acids. The germline V gene encodes CDR1 SNHLY and CDR2 FYNNEI. This CDR3 reads CASRTGVSYNEQFF.

This chain connects TRBV3-1 to TRBJ1-6; TCRdb proposes TRBD1, but this gene call is untestable without DNA. The CDR3 consists of 17 residues. The V gene's germline CDR1 is LGHDT and CDR2 YNNKEL (reference sequence). The CDR3 reads CASSPGTGGSYNSPLHF.